This T cell receptor beta chain originates from a study of T cell responses to AZD1222 COVID-19 vaccine. Study-level findings and limits: Repertoire sampling occurred only after the peak T cell response. Most donors were white British, females outnumbered males, and clonal diversity was possibly underestimated. Spike-specific TCR breadth and depth went up after people got two AZD1222 doses. Baseline antibody screening turned up just a handful of seropositive AZD1222 recipients.

This clone was recorded once. The antigen is unknown. Using immunoSEQ multiplex PCR, the repertoire was profiled, and TCRdb retains in-frame clones only, with some absent. The table shows more than 80,000 clones, with about 93% occurring only once. This CDR3 contains 15 residues. Germline CDR1 and CDR2: SGHNT and YYREEE (reference sequence). The germline V and J ends were trimmed by 0 bases and 4 bases, with 13 bases remaining between them. The sequences come from peripheral blood, collected 28 days after the second AZD1222 dose. The V and J genes are TRBV5-4 and TRBJ1-1, with TRBD1 as a possible D gene (5 bases). The sequence was obtained from an adult who received the AZD1222 COVID-19 vaccine. CDR3 in DNA: TGTGCCAGCAGCTTGGTTGAGGGGCGTCGCACTGAAGCTTTCTTT. Residues: CASSLVEGRRTEAFF.